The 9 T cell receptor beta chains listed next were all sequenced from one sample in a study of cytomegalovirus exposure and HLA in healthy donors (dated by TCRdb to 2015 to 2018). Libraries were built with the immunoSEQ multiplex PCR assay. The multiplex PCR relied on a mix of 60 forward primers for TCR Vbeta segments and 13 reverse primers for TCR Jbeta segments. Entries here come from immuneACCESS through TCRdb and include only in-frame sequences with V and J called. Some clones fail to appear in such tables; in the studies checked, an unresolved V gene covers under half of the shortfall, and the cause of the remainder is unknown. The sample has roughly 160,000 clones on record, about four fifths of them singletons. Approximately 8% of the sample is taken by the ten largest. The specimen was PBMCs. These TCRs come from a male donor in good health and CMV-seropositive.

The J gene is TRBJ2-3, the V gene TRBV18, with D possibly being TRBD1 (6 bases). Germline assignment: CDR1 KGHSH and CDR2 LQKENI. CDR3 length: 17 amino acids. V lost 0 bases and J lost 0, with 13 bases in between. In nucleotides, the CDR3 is TGTGCCAGCTCACCACCGGTGACAGGACCTAGCACAGATACGCAGTATTTT. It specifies CASSPPVTGPSTDTQYF.

The CDR3 here is CASSLRGNDGTDNQPQHF. The CDR3 nucleotides are TGTGCCAGCAGCTTAAGGGGGAATGATGGGACAGATAATCAGCCCCAGCATTTT. V is TRBV7-9 and J is TRBJ1-5; 7 nucleotides match TRBD1. Germline V gene lookup returns CDR1 SEHNR and CDR2 FQNEAQ (reference sequence). V lost 2 bases, J lost 4 bases, and 14 bases stayed unmatched. This CDR3 comprises 18 residues.

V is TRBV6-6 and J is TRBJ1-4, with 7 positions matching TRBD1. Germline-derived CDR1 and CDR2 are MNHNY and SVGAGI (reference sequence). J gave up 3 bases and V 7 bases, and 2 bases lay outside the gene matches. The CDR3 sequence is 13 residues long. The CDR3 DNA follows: TGTGCCAGCACGGGACAGTCTAATGAAAAACTGTTTTTT. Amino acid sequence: CASTGQSNEKLFF.

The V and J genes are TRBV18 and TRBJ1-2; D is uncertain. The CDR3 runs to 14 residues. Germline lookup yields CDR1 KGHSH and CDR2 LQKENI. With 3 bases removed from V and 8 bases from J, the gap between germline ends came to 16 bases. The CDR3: CASSPFFVREGYTF. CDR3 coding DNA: TGTGCCAGCTCACCGTTTTTTGTGCGGGAAGGCTACACCTTC.

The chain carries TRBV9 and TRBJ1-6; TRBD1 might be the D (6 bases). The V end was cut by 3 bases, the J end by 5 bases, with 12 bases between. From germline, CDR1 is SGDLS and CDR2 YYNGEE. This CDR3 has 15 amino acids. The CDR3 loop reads CASSARKGDNSPLHF. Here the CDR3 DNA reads TGTGCCAGCAGCGCCAGAAAGGGGGATAATTCACCCCTCCACTTT.

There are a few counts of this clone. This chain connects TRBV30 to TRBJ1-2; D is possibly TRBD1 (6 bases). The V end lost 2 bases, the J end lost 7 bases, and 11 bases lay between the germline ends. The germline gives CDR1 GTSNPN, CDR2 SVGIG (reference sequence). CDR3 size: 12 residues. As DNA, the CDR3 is TGTGCCTGGAGTCCGACAGGCAGTGGCTACACCTTC. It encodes CAWSPTGSGYTF.

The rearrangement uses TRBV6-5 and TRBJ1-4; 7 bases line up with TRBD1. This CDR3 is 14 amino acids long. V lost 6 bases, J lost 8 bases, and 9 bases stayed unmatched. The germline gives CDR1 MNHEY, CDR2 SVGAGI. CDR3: CASRPGQRGEKLFF. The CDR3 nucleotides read TGTGCCAGCAGACCGGGACAGCGAGGGGAAAAACTGTTTTTT.

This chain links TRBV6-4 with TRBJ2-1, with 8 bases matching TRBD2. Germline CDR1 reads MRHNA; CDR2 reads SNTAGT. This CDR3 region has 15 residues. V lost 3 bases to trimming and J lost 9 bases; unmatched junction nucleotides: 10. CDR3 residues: CASSDVAGPHREQFF. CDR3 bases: TGTGCCAGCAGTGATGTAGCGGGGCCCCATCGTGAGCAGTTCTTC.

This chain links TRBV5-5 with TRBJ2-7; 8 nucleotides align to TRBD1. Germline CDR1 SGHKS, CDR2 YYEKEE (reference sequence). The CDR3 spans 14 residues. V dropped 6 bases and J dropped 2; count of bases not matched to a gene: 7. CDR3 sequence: CASTLWTGTYEQYF. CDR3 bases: TGTGCCAGCACCCTCTGGACAGGGACCTACGAGCAGTACTTC. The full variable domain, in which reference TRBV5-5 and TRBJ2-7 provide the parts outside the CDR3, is DAGVTQSPTHLIKTRGQQVTLRCSPISGHKSVSWYQQVLGQGPQFIFQYYEKEERGRGNFPDRFSARQFPNYSSELNVNALLLGDSALYLCASTLWTGTYEQYFGPGTRLTVT.